This T cell receptor (beta chain) was profiled in a study of cytomegalovirus exposure and HLA in healthy donors. PCR primers comprised 60 Vbeta and 13 Jbeta primers. The assay was immunoSEQ multiplex PCR, and TCRdb's table has in-frame clones only and misses some. This sample has roughly 180,000 clones, with around a tenth found just once. Comments on this clone: Its antigen is not identified.

The V gene's germline CDR1 is SGHVS and CDR2 FQNEAQ. V lost 0 bases, J lost 9 bases, and 4 bases stayed unmatched. The CDR3 has 15 residues. General study results and limits: It emerged from a later analysis that several of the most significant clusters appeared to be linked to common viral pathogens. Some highly shared sequence variants likely arose as a pipeline artifact. Testing in vitro showed a few CMV-associated chains specific for CMV antigens.

This chain uses TRBV7-8 with TRBJ2-1; 11 bases match TRBD2. This clonotype was sampled from a woman in her twenties or thirties in good health and CMV-seropositive. Material: PBMCs. The CDR3 DNA reads TGTGCCAGCAGCTTAGCTAGCGGGAGGGGTGGTGAGCAGTTCTTC. Amino acid sequence: CASSLASGRGGEQFF. The variable domain in full, with the rest retrieved from reference TRBV7-8 and TRBJ2-1, is GAGVSQSPRYKVAKRGQDVALRCDPISGHVSLFWYQQALGQGPEFLTYFQNEAQLDKSGLPSDRFFAERPEGSVSTLKIQRTQQEDSAVYLCASSLASGRGGEQFFGPGTRLTVL.